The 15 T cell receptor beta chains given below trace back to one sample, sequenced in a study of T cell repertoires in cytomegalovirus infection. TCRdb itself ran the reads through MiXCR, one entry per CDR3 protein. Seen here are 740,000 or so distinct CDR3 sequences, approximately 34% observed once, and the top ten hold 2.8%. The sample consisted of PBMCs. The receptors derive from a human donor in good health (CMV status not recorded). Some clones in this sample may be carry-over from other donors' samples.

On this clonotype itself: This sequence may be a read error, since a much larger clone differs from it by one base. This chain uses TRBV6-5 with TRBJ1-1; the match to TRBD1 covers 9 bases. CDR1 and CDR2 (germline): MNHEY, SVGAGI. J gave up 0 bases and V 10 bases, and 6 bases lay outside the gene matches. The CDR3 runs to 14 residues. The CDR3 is CANRRQGVNTEAFF. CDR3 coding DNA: TGTGCCAACAGGCGACAGGGGGTGAACACTGAAGCTTTCTTT.

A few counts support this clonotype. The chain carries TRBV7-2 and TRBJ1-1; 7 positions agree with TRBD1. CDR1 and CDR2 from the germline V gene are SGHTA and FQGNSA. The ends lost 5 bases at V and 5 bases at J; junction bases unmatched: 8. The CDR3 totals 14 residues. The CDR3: CASSGSSGGTEAFF. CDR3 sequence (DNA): TGTGCCAGCAGCGGATCCTCAGGGGGGACTGAAGCTTTCTTT.

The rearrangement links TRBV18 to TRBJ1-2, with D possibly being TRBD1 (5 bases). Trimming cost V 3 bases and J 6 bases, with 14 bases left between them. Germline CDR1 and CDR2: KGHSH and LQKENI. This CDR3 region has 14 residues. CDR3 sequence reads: CASSPPSRGDGYTF. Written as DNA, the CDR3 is TGTGCCAGCTCACCCCCGTCCCGGGGCGATGGCTACACCTTC.

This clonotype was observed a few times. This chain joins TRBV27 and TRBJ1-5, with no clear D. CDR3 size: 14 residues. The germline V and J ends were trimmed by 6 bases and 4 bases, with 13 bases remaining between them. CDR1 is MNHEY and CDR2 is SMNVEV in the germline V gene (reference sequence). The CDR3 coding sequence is TGTGCCAGCAGGCGTGGGGATCCAAATCAGCCCCAGCATTTT. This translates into CASRRGDPNQPQHF.

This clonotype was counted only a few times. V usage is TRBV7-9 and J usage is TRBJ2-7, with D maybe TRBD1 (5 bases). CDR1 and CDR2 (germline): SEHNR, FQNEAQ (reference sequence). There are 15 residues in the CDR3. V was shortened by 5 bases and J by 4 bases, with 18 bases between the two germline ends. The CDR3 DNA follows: TGTGCCAGCAGCCCCCGACAGAAACCCCCTTACGAGCAGTACTTC. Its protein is CASSPRQKPPYEQYF.

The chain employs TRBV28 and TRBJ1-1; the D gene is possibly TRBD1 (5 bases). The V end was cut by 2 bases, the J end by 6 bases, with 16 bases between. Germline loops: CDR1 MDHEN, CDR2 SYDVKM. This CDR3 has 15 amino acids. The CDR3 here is CASSLLQGWGAEAFF. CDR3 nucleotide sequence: TGTGCCAGCAGTTTACTCCAGGGTTGGGGGGCTGAAGCTTTCTTT.

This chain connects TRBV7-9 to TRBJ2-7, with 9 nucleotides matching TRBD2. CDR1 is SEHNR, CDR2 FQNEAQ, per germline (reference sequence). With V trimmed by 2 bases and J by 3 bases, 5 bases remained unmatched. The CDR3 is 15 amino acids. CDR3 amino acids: CASSLPAGGLYEQYF. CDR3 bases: TGTGCCAGCAGCTTACCAGCGGGGGGTCTCTACGAGCAGTACTTC.

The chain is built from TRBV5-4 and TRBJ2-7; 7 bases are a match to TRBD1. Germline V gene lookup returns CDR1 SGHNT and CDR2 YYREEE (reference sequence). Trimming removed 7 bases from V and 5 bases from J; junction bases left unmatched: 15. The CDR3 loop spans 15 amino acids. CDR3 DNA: TGTGCCAGCGGATCCCCCCCGGCGACAGGGCACGAGCAGTACTTC. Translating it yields CASGSPPATGHEQYF.

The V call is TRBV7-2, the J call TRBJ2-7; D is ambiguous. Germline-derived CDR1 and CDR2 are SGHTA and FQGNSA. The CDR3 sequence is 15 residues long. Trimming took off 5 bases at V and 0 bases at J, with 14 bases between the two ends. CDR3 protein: CASSPRWVVSYEQYF. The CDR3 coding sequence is TGTGCCAGCAGCCCCCGTTGGGTGGTCTCCTACGAGCAGTACTTC.

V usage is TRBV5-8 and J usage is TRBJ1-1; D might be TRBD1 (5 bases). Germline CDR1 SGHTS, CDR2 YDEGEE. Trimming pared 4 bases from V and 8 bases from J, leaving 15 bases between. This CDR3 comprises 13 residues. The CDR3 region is CASSRRGTGEAFF. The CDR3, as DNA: TGTGCCAGCAGCCGCCGGGGGACGGGAGAAGCTTTCTTT. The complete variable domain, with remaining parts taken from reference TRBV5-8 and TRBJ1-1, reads EAGVTQSPTHLIKTRGQQATLRCSPISGHTSVYWYQQALGLGLQFLLWYDEGEERNRGNFPPRFSGRQFPNYSSELNVNALELEDSALYLCASSRRGTGEAFFGQGTRLTVV.

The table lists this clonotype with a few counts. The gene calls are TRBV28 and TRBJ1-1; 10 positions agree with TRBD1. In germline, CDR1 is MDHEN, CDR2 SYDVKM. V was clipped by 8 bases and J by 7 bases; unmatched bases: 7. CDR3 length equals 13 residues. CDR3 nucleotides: TGTGCCAGCTGGACAGGGGGAGTAGTTGAAGCTTTCTTT. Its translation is CASWTGGVVEAFF.

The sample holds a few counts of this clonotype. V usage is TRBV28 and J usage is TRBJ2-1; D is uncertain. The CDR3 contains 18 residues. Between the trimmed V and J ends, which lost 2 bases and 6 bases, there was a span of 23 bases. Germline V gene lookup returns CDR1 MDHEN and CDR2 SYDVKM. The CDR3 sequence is CASSLVSVRLDELNEQFF. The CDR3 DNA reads TGTGCCAGCAGTTTAGTGAGTGTGAGGCTGGACGAACTCAATGAGCAGTTCTTC.

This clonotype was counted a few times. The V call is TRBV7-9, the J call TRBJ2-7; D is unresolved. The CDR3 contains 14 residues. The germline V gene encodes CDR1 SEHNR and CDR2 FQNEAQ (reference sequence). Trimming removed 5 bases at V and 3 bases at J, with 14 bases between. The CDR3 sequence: CASSSPGLIYEQYF. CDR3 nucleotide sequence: TGTGCCAGCAGCAGCCCGGGTCTTATCTACGAGCAGTACTTC.

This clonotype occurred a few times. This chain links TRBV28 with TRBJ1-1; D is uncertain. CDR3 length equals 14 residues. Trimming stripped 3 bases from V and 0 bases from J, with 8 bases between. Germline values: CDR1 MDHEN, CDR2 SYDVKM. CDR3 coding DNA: TGTGCCAGCAGTTTCAGTCAGCTGAACACTGAAGCTTTCTTT. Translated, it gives CASSFSQLNTEAFF.

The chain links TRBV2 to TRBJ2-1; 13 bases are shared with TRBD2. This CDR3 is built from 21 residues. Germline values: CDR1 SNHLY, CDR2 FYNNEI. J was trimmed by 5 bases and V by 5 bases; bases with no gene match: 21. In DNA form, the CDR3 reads TGTGCCAGCAGTCGACCTATAAACAAACTAGCGGGAGGGCGGGGAGACAATGAGCAGTTCTTC. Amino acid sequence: CASSRPINKLAGGRGDNEQFF.